The 31 T cell receptor beta chains reported below all come from one sample, sequenced in a study of cytomegalovirus exposure and HLA in healthy donors. Use of 60 Vbeta and 13 Jbeta primers characterized the PCR. Generated by immunoSEQ multiplex PCR, the TCRdb table keeps only in-frame clones and is missing some. The sample yields 150,000 to 200,000 clones, around 82% seen once. Sequenced sample: PBMCs. The source of these receptors is a male donor in good health and CMV-seronegative.

This chain uses TRBV10-1 with TRBJ1-6; 11 bases fit TRBD1. CDR3 length equals 16 residues. The germline gives CDR1 WNHNN, CDR2 SYGVQD (reference sequence). Germline trimming cut 0 bases from V and 8 bases from J; bases unmatched to any gene: 3. CDR3 region: CASSESGTGGHSPLHF. DNA of the CDR3: TGCGCCAGCAGTGAGTCGGGGACAGGGGGACATTCACCCCTCCACTTT.

V is TRBV7-2 and J is TRBJ1-2; a weak D match, TRBD1 (6 bases). This CDR3 spans 14 amino acids. CDR1 is SGHTA and CDR2 is FQGNSA in the germline V gene. The V and J ends lost 2 bases and 8 bases respectively, with 15 bases between them. The CDR3 here is CASSLSTGTLGYTF. DNA for the CDR3: TGTGCCAGCAGCTTAAGTACAGGGACGTTAGGCTACACCTTC.

This chain connects TRBV12-5 to TRBJ2-3; unclear D gene. V was trimmed by 2 bases and J by 0 bases, leaving 15 bases between them. Per the germline V gene, CDR1 is LGHNT and CDR2 is FRNRAP. The CDR3 contains 17 residues. For the CDR3, the DNA is TGTGCTAGTGGTTTGCAACTCTTGGGCTTAAGCACAGATACGCAGTATTTT. Protein product: CASGLQLLGLSTDTQYF.

This rearrangement joins TRBV7-6 to TRBJ1-2; D ambiguous. This CDR3 spans 16 amino acids. Germline values: CDR1 SGHVS, CDR2 FNYEAQ. V gave up 4 bases and J gave up 1 base, with 16 bases separating them. CDR3 amino acids: CASSYSHSQFNYGYTF. The CDR3 nucleotides are TGTGCCAGCAGCTATTCTCACAGCCAATTTAACTATGGCTACACCTTC.

This chain uses TRBV4-1 with TRBJ1-3, with TRBD1 matching 7 bases. Germline-derived CDR1 and CDR2 are MGHRA and YSYEKL. The trim removed 0 bases at V and 0 bases at J, leaving 8 bases unmatched. The CDR3 covers 18 residues. CDR3: CASSQDPRQGYSGNTIYF. The CDR3 nucleotides read TGCGCCAGCAGCCAAGATCCCAGACAGGGCTACTCTGGAAACACCATATATTTT.

V usage is TRBV19 and J usage is TRBJ2-5; D unresolved. Germline V gene data show CDR1 as LNHDA and CDR2 as SQIVND (reference sequence). Trimming cost V 0 bases and J 4 bases, with 3 bases left between them. The CDR3 spans 12 residues. The chain's CDR3 is CASSIDRETQYF. Written as DNA, the CDR3 is TGTGCCAGTAGTATAGATCGAGAGACCCAGTACTTC.

V is TRBV12-2 and J is TRBJ2-1; TRBD2 is the table's D call, not checked against the DNA. TRBV12-2 is recorded as a pseudogene. The CDR3 has 17 residues. CDR3 sequence (DNA): TGTGCAAGTCGCTTAACTTGGGTAGCGGGGGCTGAGGATGAGCAGTTCTTC. Its protein is CASRLTWVAGAEDEQFF.

The V call is TRBV7-6, the J call TRBJ1-1; 8 bases align to TRBD1. The CDR3 has 14 amino acids. The V gene end was trimmed by 5 bases and the J gene end by 3 bases; junction bases not matched to a gene: 5. The germline V gene encodes CDR1 SGHVS and CDR2 FNYEAQ. CDR3 in amino acids: CASSIRQGHTEAFF. In nucleotides, the CDR3 is TGTGCCAGCAGCATCCGACAGGGGCACACTGAAGCTTTCTTT.

This sequence joins TRBV5-6 and TRBJ2-7; 8 positions agree with TRBD1. The germline V gene encodes CDR1 SGHDT and CDR2 YYEEEE. The ends lost 4 bases at V and 4 bases at J; junction bases unmatched: 4. This CDR3 has 13 amino acids. In DNA form, the CDR3 reads TGTGCCAGCAGCCGAGGGACAGGTTACGAGCAGTACTTC. Translation: CASSRGTGYEQYF.

This clone was seen a handful of times. The gene calls are TRBV27 and TRBJ2-2; 9 nucleotides match TRBD2. The V segment lost 5 bases and the J segment 4 bases; nucleotides outside the gene matches: 17. There are 19 residues in the CDR3. From germline, CDR1 is MNHEY and CDR2 SMNVEV (reference sequence). The CDR3 spells CASSITRLAAPRGTGELFF. The DNA for the CDR3 is TGTGCCAGCAGTATCACCCGACTAGCGGCCCCCCGTGGCACCGGGGAGCTGTTTTTT.

This chain uses TRBV6-5 with TRBJ1-1; the D is unclear. Germline CDR1 and CDR2: MNHEY and SVGAGI. V lost 6 bases and J 4 bases, leaving 12 bases between the germline ends. This CDR3 is 13 amino acids long. The CDR3 DNA follows: TGTGCCAGCAGAATCGGAGCTGGCACTGAAGCTTTCTTT. This encodes CASRIGAGTEAFF.

V and J are TRBV7-9 and TRBJ2-7, with 10 bases fitting TRBD1. CDR3 length equals 15 residues. Per the germline V gene, CDR1 is SEHNR and CDR2 is FQNEAQ (reference sequence). V gave up 4 bases and J gave up 3 bases; unmatched junction bases: 6. CDR3 in DNA: TGTGCCAGCAGCTCCTGGACAGGGGGGCACTACGAGCAGTACTTC. Translating gives CASSSWTGGHYEQYF.

In its sample, this clone was seen once. V and J are TRBV7-6 and TRBJ2-2; D is possibly TRBD1 (5 bases). The V gene lost 3 bases and the J gene lost 4 bases, with 15 bases spanning the gap. CDR1 is SGHVS, CDR2 FNYEAQ, per germline. The CDR3 totals 16 residues. The CDR3 loop reads CASSLLPGRGTGELFF. The DNA of the CDR3 is TGTGCCAGCAGCTTGCTCCCAGGGCGAGGCACCGGGGAGCTGTTTTTT.

This rearrangement joins TRBV9 to TRBJ1-4; no clear D. Trimming removed 3 bases from V and 13 bases from J, with 22 bases in between. Germline V gene sequence: CDR1 SGDLS, CDR2 YYNGEE. The CDR3 contains 15 residues. CDR3 protein: CASSAAPGLSNILFF. For the CDR3, the DNA is TGTGCCAGCAGCGCAGCCCCCGGACTGAGCAATATACTGTTTTTT.

The gene calls are TRBV5-1 and TRBJ2-5; the match to TRBD2 covers 13 bases. The J call may not be correct, given that the DNA end is closer to TRBJ2-7. From germline, CDR1 is SGHRS and CDR2 YFSETQ. The CDR3 consists of 18 residues. CDR3 bases: TGCGCCAGCACACCAGGACTAGCGGGAGTCCCAGGGATCGACGAGCAGTACTTC. Translating it yields CASTPGLAGVPGIDEQYF.

The chain links TRBV5-1 to TRBJ1-6; 7 bases agree with TRBD1. The CDR3 is 18 residues long. V shed 4 bases, J shed 0 bases, and the junction held 10 bases outside the gene matches. Germline V lookup: CDR1 SGHRS, CDR2 YFSETQ. The CDR3 DNA is TGCGCCAGCAGCAGGGGGCAGTACCCGAGCTCCTATAATTCACCCCTCCACTTT. The encoded protein is CASSRGQYPSSYNSPLHF.

V usage is TRBV5-4 and J usage is TRBJ1-4, with 7 bases identical to TRBD1. The germline V gene encodes CDR1 SGHNT and CDR2 YYREEE (reference sequence). J lost 0 bases, V lost 5 bases, and 4 bases had no gene match. The CDR3 sequence is 15 residues long. The CDR3 spells CASRPGQSTNEKLFF. The CDR3, as DNA: TGTGCCAGCAGACCGGGACAGTCAACTAATGAAAAACTGTTTTTT.

The chain recombines TRBV7-3 with TRBJ2-3; TRBD2 is a possible D gene (6 bases). The CDR3 has 15 amino acids. From germline, CDR1 is SGHTA and CDR2 FQGTGA. The V and J ends lost 5 bases and 5 bases respectively, with 17 bases between them. The CDR3 DNA sequence: TGTGCCAGCAGCCCAAGGGAGACTAGTCAAGATACGCAGTATTTT. As protein: CASSPRETSQDTQYF.

V is TRBV7-3 and J is TRBJ2-3; D possibly corresponds to TRBD2 (5 bases). CDR3 length equals 16 residues. Trimming stripped 2 bases from V and 6 bases from J, with 18 bases between. Germline CDR1 is SGHTA and CDR2 is FQGTGA. CDR3 in DNA: TGTGCCAGCAGCTTACGAGGGAGACGAGATGGTGATACGCAGTATTTT. Translation: CASSLRGRRDGDTQYF.

This chain uses TRBV18 with TRBJ2-3; 7 bases are shared with TRBD1. V dropped 6 bases and J dropped 0; count of bases not matched to a gene: 15. The CDR3 loop spans 18 amino acids. Germline V gives CDR1 KGHSH, CDR2 LQKENI. The CDR3 protein is CASSTTRGLLASTDTQYF. The DNA of the CDR3 is TGTGCCAGCTCCACCACGAGGGGGCTTCTGGCGAGCACAGATACGCAGTATTTT. Combining the CDR3 with reference TRBV18 and TRBJ2-3 gives the whole variable domain NAGVMQNPRHLVRRRGQEARLRCSPMKGHSHVYWYRQLPEEGLKFMVYLQKENIIDESGMPKERFSAEFPKEGPSILRIQQVVRGDSAAYFCASSTTRGLLASTDTQYFGPGTRLTVL.

J is TRBJ2-5 and V is TRBV5-4; 7 bases agree with TRBD2. Germline CDR1 is SGHNT and CDR2 is YYREEE (reference sequence). V dropped 0 bases and J dropped 4; count of bases not matched to a gene: 6. The CDR3 is made up of 15 amino acids. The CDR3 region has the DNA TGTGCCAGCAGCTTGGCCGGAAGCGGGGCAGAGACCCAGTACTTC. This gives the protein CASSLAGSGAETQYF.

J is TRBJ1-3 and V is TRBV7-9; D gene unclear. Trimming pared 2 bases from V and 0 bases from J, leaving 8 bases between. Germline V gene data show CDR1 as SEHNR and CDR2 as FQNEAQ (reference sequence). The CDR3 consists of 15 residues. Here the CDR3 reads CASSLSRVSGNTIYF. In nucleotides, the CDR3 is TGTGCCAGCAGCTTAAGTCGGGTCTCTGGAAACACCATATATTTT.

Only one count was recorded for this clone. This chain joins TRBV4-1 and TRBJ1-2; no clear D gene. CDR3 length: 17 residues. CDR1 is MGHRA, CDR2 YSYEKL, per germline. Trimming took 0 bases from V and 7 from J, leaving 21 bases between them. The CDR3 nucleotides are TGCGCCAGCAGCCAAGATGAGGGTTTCGGATTAATCGGTGGCTACACCTTC. Translated, it gives CASSQDEGFGLIGGYTF.

The chain joins TRBV29-1 to TRBJ2-7; TRBD1 agrees at 9 bases. Per germline, CDR1 SQVTM and CDR2 ANQGSEA. CDR3 length: 14 amino acids. The J segment lost 3 bases and the V segment lost 5 bases, leaving 8 bases of the junction unmatched. The CDR3 protein is CSVLGEDRGYEQYF. The DNA for the CDR3 is TGCAGCGTTTTGGGCGAGGACAGGGGCTACGAGCAGTACTTC.

The V gene is TRBV6-6, the J gene TRBJ1-2, with TRBD1 as a possible D gene (6 bases). CDR3 length: 15 amino acids. V lost 4 bases and J 1 base, leaving 13 bases between the germline ends. Looked up from germline, CDR1 is MNHNY and CDR2 is SVGAGI (reference sequence). The DNA for the CDR3 is TGTGCCAGCAGTTCGGCAGGGGCGCTTAACTATGGCTACACCTTC. The encoded protein is CASSSAGALNYGYTF.

This rearrangement joins TRBV4-2 to TRBJ1-1, with D perhaps matching TRBD1 (5 bases). Trimming cost V 5 bases and J 4 bases, with 20 bases left between them. The length of the CDR3 is 16 residues. In germline, CDR1 is LGHNA, CDR2 YNFKEQ. CDR3 coding DNA: TGTGCCAGCAGCGCCCCCATGGGCAGGGTGGTCACTGAAGCTTTCTTT. It specifies CASSAPMGRVVTEAFF.

V usage is TRBV7-7 and J usage is TRBJ2-1; 7 bases align to TRBD1. This CDR3 is built from 13 residues. Trimming removed 5 bases from V and 6 bases from J; junction bases left unmatched: 4. Germline values: CDR1 SSHAT, CDR2 FNYEAQ (reference sequence). Written as DNA, the CDR3 is TGTGCCAGCAGCCAACACAGGGGCAATGAGCAGTTCTTC. Translated, it gives CASSQHRGNEQFF.

The chain combines TRBV25-1 with TRBJ2-7; D remains unclear. Trimming cost V 8 bases and J 0 bases, with 8 bases left between them. The CDR3 runs 12 residues. CDR1 is MGHDK, CDR2 SYGVNS, per germline. The CDR3 DNA reads as TGTGCCAGCGGGCAAATCTCCTACGAGCAGTACTTC. Protein: CASGQISYEQYF.

The J gene is TRBJ1-1, the V gene TRBV10-3; D remains ambiguous. Germline CDR1 is ENHRY and CDR2 is SYGVKD. Trimming removed 4 bases from V and 1 base from J, with 13 bases in between. There are 15 residues in the CDR3. The CDR3 region has the DNA TGTGCCATCAGTGGGAAGTTGGGAGCGAACACTGAAGCTTTCTTT. Translating it yields CAISGKLGANTEAFF.

About this clone itself: The junction differs from germline at one of its ends, possibly a read error. The V and J genes are TRBV20-1 and TRBJ1-4, with D unclear. CDR3 length: 11 residues. Germline CDR1 and CDR2: DFQATT and SNEGSKA (reference sequence). CDR3 loop: CSAVANGKLFF. The CDR3 nucleotides read TGCAGTGCAGTAGCGAATGGAAAACTGTTTTTT.

This clone was seen once. V usage is TRBV15 and J usage is TRBJ2-6, with 7 nucleotides matching TRBD1. V was clipped by 3 bases and J by 1 base; unmatched bases: 0. Germline CDR1 LNHNV, CDR2 YYDKDF (reference sequence). The CDR3 length is 15 residues. DNA for the CDR3: TGTGCCACCAGCAGGGACAGGTCTGGGGCCAACGTCCTGACTTTC. Translated, it gives CATSRDRSGANVLTF.